Listed below are T cell receptor beta chains from one sample, sequenced in a study of OX40 agonist ivuxolimab in advanced cancers. Here immunoSEQ multiplex PCR was the method, and the copy in TCRdb shows in-frame clones only, minus some. The sample lists some 41,000 clones; more than 75% were seen once. The specimen was CD4+ or CD8+ T cells sorted from blood, collected in a trial of the OX40 agonist ivuxolimab. The receptor set was obtained from an adult with an advanced solid tumor such as melanoma, head and neck, liver or kidney cancer. Each CDR3 is given with its conserved first and last residue. Each record gives: J gene, clone size, D gene, V gene, CDR3 protein, CDR3 DNA. A D gene is named only where the DNA matches it firmly. The size field is filled for only some rows; it gives once, few, many or a size class.

J: TRBJ2-6; size: NA; D: NA; V: TRBV19; CDR3: CASSPGGANVLTF; DNA: TGTGCCAGTTCGCCGGGGGGGGCCAACGTCCTGACTTTC
J: TRBJ2-5; size: NA; D: NA; V: TRBV30; CDR3: CAWLGGGRETQYF; DNA: TGTGCCTGGCTAGGTGGGGGGCGAGAGACCCAGTACTTC
J: TRBJ2-3; size: NA; D: NA; V: TRBV7-8; CDR3: CASSPSRVSTDTQYF; DNA: TGTGCCAGCAGCCCCAGCCGGGTGAGCACAGATACGCAGTATTTT
J: TRBJ2-7; size: NA; D: NA; V: TRBV19; CDR3: CASSMSFVGEQYF; DNA: TGTGCCAGTAGTATGTCCTTCGTTGGCGAGCAGTACTTC
J: TRBJ2-5; size: NA; D: TRBD2; V: TRBV25-1; CDR3: CASGLSGSLETQYF; DNA: TGTGCCAGCGGCCTTAGCGGGAGTTTAGAGACCCAGTACTTC
J: TRBJ2-2; size: NA; D: NA; V: TRBV7-3; CDR3: CASRPRRGAGELFF; DNA: TGTGCCAGCAGACCTCGGAGGGGCGCCGGGGAGCTGTTTTTT
J: TRBJ2-5; size: NA; D: TRBD2; V: TRBV5-5; CDR3: CASSLRTSGGPEETQYF; DNA: TGTGCCAGCAGCCTAAGGACTAGCGGGGGCCCCGAAGAGACCCAGTACTTC
J: TRBJ1-1; size: NA; D: TRBD1; V: TRBV5-1; CDR3: CASSLEGAHTEAFF; DNA: TGCGCCAGCAGCTTGGAGGGGGCGCATACTGAAGCTTTCTTT
J: TRBJ1-3; size: NA; D: NA; V: TRBV6-4; CDR3: CASSPRFHTIYF; DNA: TGTGCCAGCAGCCCCCGGTTCCACACCATATATTTT
J: TRBJ2-1; size: NA; D: NA; V: TRBV10-3; CDR3: CAISDLFLGGQLSYNEQFF; DNA: TGTGCCATCAGTGATCTATTTCTGGGCGGACAACTTTCCTACAATGAGCAGTTCTTC
J: TRBJ1-6; size: NA; D: NA; V: TRBV6-1; CDR3: CASSEAGYNSPLHF; DNA: TGTGCCAGCAGTGAAGCCGGATATAATTCACCCCTCCACTTT
J: TRBJ2-7; size: NA; D: TRBD2; V: TRBV5-4; CDR3: CASSFLVGTSTYEQYF; DNA: TGTGCCAGCAGCTTTTTGGTCGGGACTAGCACCTACGAGCAGTACTTC
J: TRBJ1-6; size: NA; D: NA; V: TRBV7-9; CDR3: CASSLEGLGSPLHF; DNA: TGTGCCAGCAGCTTAGAAGGGCTAGGGTCACCCCTCCACTTT
J: TRBJ2-5; size: NA; D: NA; V: TRBV7-9; CDR3: CASSFLVGETQYF; DNA: TGTGCCAGCAGCTTTTTAGTCGGAGAGACCCAGTACTTC
J: TRBJ1-3; size: NA; D: NA; V: TRBV11-2; CDR3: CASSGVPTSVVGNTIYF; DNA: TGTGCCAGCAGCGGGGTGCCGACCTCTGTCGTTGGAAACACCATATATTTT
J: TRBJ1-1; size: NA; D: TRBD1; V: TRBV5-1; CDR3: CASSVGTGLKAFF; DNA: TGCGCCAGCAGCGTGGGGACAGGCCTTAAAGCTTTCTTT
J: TRBJ1-2; size: once; D: NA; V: TRBV6-6; CDR3: CASSYQAGSNYGYTF; DNA: TGTGCCAGCAGTTACCAGGCAGGCTCTAACTATGGCTACACCTTC
J: TRBJ1-2; size: NA; D: TRBD1; V: TRBV4-2; CDR3: CASSHLQGAGGFGYTF; DNA: TGTGCCAGCAGCCACCTCCAGGGGGCAGGGGGCTTTGGCTACACCTTC
J: TRBJ1-4; size: NA; D: NA; V: TRBV11-1; CDR3: CASSLGPGGEKLFF; DNA: TGTGCCAGCAGCTTGGGGCCTGGGGGCGAAAAACTGTTTTTT
J: TRBJ2-7; size: NA; D: NA; V: TRBV7-2; CDR3: CASSLDRDEQYF; DNA: TGTGCCAGCAGCTTAGATAGGGACGAGCAGTACTTC
J: TRBJ2-1; size: NA; D: TRBD2; V: TRBV2; CDR3: CASSLPSGSYNEQFF; DNA: TGTGCCAGCAGCTTACCTAGCGGGAGCTACAATGAGCAGTTCTTC
J: TRBJ1-1; size: NA; D: NA; V: TRBV29-1; CDR3: CSVEESMNTEAFF; DNA: TGCAGCGTTGAGGAATCCATGAACACTGAAGCTTTCTTT
J: TRBJ2-3; size: NA; D: TRBD2; V: TRBV4-1; CDR3: CASSQDPPAGVQDTQYF; DNA: TGCGCCAGCAGCCAAGATCCCCCAGCGGGAGTACAAGATACGCAGTATTTT
J: TRBJ1-5; size: NA; D: NA; V: TRBV2; CDR3: CASSDQISNQPQHF; DNA: TGTGCCAGCAGTGACCAGATTAGCAATCAGCCCCAGCATTTT
J: TRBJ2-1; size: NA; D: TRBD1; V: TRBV4-1; CDR3: CASSQEVAKTGGNEQFF; DNA: TGCGCCAGCAGCCAAGAAGTAGCCAAGACAGGGGGAAATGAGCAGTTCTTC
J: TRBJ2-7; size: once; D: NA; V: TRBV5-5; CDR3: CASSLAAGWAYEQYF; DNA: TGTGCCAGCAGCTTGGCGGCAGGGTGGGCCTACGAGCAGTACTTC
J: TRBJ1-5; size: once; D: TRBD1; V: TRBV18; CDR3: CASSPIGLGQGAVLPQHF; DNA: TGTGCCAGCTCACCAATAGGTTTAGGACAGGGGGCAGTTTTGCCCCAGCATTTT
J: TRBJ1-5; size: NA; D: NA; V: TRBV18; CDR3: CASSPGNQPQHF; DNA: TGTGCCAGCTCACCAGGAAATCAGCCCCAGCATTTT
J: TRBJ2-1; size: NA; D: NA; V: TRBV29-1; CDR3: CSALRSTEQFF; DNA: TGCAGCGCCCTAAGGAGTACTGAGCAGTTCTTC
J: TRBJ1-4; size: NA; D: NA; V: TRBV5-1; CDR3: CASSLRGGEKLFF; DNA: TGCGCCAGCAGCTTGCGGGGTGGTGAAAAACTGTTTTTT
J: TRBJ2-1; size: NA; D: TRBD2; V: TRBV29-1; CDR3: CSFSGGGSGEQFF; DNA: TGCAGCTTTAGCGGGGGGGGCTCTGGTGAGCAGTTCTTC
J: TRBJ1-3; size: NA; D: NA; V: TRBV19; CDR3: CASISGGNTIYF; DNA: TGTGCCAGTATCAGTGGAGGAAACACCATATATTTT